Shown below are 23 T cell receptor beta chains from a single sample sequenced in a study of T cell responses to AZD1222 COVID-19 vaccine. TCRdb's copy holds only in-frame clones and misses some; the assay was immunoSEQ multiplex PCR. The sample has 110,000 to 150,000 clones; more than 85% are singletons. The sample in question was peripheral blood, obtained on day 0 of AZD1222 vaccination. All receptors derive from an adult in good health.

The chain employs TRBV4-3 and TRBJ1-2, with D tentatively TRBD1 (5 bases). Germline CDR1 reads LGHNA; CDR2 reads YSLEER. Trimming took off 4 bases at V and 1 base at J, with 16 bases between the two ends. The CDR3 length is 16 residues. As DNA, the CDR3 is TGCGCCAGCAGCCCAAGTCAGCGGGGGATTAACTATGGCTACACCTTC. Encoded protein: CASSPSQRGINYGYTF.

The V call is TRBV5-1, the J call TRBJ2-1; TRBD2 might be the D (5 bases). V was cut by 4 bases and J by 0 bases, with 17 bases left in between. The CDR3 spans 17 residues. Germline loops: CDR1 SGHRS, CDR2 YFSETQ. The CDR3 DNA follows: TGCGCCAGCAGCCTCCCCCTCGCGGACTTCTCCTACAATGAGCAGTTCTTC. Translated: CASSLPLADFSYNEQFF.

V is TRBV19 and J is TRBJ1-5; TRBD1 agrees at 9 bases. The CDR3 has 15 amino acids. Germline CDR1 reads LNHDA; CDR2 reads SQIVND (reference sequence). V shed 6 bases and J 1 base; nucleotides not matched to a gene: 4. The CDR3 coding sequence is TGTGCCAGTAGACAGGGGGCGTCAAGCAATCAGCCCCAGCATTTT. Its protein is CASRQGASSNQPQHF.

The CDR3 loop reads CASIWVHEQYF. The CDR3 DNA reads TGTGCCAGCATCTGGGTCCACGAGCAGTACTTC. The genes are TRBV12-3 or TRBV12-4 and TRBJ2-7; D ambiguous. The CDR3 is 11 amino acids. The V and J ends lost 7 bases and 5 bases respectively, with 9 bases between them.

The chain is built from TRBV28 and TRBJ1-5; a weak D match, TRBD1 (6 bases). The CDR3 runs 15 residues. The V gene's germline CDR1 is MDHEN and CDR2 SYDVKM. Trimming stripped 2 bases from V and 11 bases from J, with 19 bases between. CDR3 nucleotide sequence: TGTGCCAGCAGTTTAAGGTTAGGGGGGGCTAGGGCCCAGCATTTT. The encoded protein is CASSLRLGGARAQHF. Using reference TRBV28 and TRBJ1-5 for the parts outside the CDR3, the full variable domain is DVKVTQSSRYLVKRTGEKVFLECVQDMDHENMFWYRQDPGLGLRLIYFSYDVKMKEKGDIPEGYSVSREKKERFSLILESASTNQTSMYLCASSLRLGGARAQHFGDGTRLSIL.

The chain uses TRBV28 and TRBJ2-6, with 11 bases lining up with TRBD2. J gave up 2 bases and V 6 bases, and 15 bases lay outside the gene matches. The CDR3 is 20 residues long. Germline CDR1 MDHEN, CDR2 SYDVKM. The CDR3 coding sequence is TGTGCCAGCAGAACCTACGGGACTAGCGGACCTATCCCTGGGGCCAACGTCCTGACTTTC. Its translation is CASRTYGTSGPIPGANVLTF.

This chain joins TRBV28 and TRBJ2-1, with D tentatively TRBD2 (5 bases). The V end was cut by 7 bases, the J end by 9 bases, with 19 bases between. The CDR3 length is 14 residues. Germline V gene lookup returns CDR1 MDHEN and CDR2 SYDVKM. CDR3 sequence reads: CASKEGSSQREQFF. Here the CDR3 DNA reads TGTGCCAGCAAAGAGGGATCGAGTCAACGTGAGCAGTTCTTC.

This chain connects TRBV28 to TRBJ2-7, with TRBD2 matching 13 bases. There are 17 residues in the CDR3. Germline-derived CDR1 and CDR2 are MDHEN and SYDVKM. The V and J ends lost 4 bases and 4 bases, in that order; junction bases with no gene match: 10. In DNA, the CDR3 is TGTGCCAGCAGTTCCCCCCGGACTAGCGGGAGCGTGTACGAGCAGTACTTC. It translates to CASSSPRTSGSVYEQYF.

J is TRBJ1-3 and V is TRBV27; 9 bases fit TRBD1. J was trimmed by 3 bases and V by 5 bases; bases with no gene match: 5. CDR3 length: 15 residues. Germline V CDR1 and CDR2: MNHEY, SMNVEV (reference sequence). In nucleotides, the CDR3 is TGTGCCAGCAGTAAGGGACAGGGAGTTGGAAACACCATATATTTT. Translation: CASSKGQGVGNTIYF.

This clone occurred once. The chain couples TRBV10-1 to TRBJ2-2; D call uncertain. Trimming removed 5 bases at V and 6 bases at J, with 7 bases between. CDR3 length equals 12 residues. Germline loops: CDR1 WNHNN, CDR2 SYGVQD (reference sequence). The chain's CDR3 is CASSQSPGELFF. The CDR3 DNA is TGCGCCAGCAGTCAGAGTCCCGGGGAGCTGTTTTTT.

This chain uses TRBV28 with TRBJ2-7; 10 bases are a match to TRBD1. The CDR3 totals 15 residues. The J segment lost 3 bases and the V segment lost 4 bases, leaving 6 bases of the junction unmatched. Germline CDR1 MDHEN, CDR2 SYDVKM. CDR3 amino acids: CASSSSGTGVYEQYF. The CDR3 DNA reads TGTGCCAGCAGTTCCTCCGGGACAGGGGTCTACGAGCAGTACTTC.

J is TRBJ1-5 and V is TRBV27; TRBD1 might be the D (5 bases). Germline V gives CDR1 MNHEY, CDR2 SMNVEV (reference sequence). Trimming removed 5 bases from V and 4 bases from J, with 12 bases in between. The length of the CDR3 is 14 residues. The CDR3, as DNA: TGTGCCAGCAGTCCTATCCAGGGAAATCAGCCCCAGCATTTT. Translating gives CASSPIQGNQPQHF.

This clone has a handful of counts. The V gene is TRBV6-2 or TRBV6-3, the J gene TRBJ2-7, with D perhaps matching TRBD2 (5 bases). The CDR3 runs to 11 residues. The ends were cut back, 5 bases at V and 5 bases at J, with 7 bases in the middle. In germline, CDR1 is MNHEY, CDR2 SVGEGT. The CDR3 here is CASSPGNEQYF. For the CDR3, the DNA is TGTGCCAGCAGTCCGGGAAACGAGCAGTACTTC.

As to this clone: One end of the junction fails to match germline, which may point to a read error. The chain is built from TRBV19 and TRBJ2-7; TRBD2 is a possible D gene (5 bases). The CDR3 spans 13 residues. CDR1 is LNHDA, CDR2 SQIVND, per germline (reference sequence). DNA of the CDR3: TGTGCCAGTAGTATTCGGAGGTCCTCCGAGCAGTACTTC. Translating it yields CASSIRRSSEQYF.

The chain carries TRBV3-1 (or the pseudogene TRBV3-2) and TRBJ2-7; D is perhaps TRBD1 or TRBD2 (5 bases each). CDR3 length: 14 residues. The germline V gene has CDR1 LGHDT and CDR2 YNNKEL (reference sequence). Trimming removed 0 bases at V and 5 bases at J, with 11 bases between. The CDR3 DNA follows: TGTGCCAGCAGCCAAGAGGGACCGCTGGACGAGCAGTACTTC. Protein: CASSQEGPLDEQYF.

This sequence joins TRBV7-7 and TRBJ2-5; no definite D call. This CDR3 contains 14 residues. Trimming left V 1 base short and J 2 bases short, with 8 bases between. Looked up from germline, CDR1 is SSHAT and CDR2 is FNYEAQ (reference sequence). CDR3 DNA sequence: TGTGCCAGCAGCTTAGGCCTGGGACAAGAGACCCAGTACTTC. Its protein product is CASSLGLGQETQYF.

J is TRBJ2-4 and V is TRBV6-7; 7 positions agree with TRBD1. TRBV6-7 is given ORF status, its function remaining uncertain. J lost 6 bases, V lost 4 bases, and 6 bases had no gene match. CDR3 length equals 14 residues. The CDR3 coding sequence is TGTGCCAGCAGTTCCCCCGGGACAGCAAACATTCAGTACTTC. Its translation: CASSSPGTANIQYF.

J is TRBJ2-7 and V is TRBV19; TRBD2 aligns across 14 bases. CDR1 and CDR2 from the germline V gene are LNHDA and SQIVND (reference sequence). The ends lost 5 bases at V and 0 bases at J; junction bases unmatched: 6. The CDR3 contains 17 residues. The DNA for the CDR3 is TGTGCCAGTAGTTGGGGACTAGCGGGAGAGAGCTCCTACGAGCAGTACTTC. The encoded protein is CASSWGLAGESSYEQYF.

This chain's CDR3 is CASSEGPISNTEAFF. CDR3 nucleotides: TGTGCCAGCAGTGAAGGCCCCATATCGAACACTGAAGCTTTCTTT. This chain uses TRBV6-1 with TRBJ1-1, with D hard to call. CDR3 length: 15 amino acids. Germline V gene sequence: CDR1 MNHNS, CDR2 SASEGT. The V and J ends lost 1 base and 1 base respectively, with 10 bases between them.

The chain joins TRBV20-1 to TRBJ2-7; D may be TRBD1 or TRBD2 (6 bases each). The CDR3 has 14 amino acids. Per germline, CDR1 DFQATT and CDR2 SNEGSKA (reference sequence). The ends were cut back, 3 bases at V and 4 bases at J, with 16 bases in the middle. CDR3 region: CSASLRRGGYEQYF. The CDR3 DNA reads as TGCAGTGCTAGTTTGCGCCGAGGGGGGTACGAGCAGTACTTC.

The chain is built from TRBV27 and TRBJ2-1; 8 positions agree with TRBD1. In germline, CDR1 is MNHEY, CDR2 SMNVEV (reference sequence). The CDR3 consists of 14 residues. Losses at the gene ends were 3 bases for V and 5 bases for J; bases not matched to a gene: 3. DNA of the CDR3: TGTGCCAGCAGTTTGGGACAGGTCAACAATGAGCAGTTCTTC. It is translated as CASSLGQVNNEQFF.

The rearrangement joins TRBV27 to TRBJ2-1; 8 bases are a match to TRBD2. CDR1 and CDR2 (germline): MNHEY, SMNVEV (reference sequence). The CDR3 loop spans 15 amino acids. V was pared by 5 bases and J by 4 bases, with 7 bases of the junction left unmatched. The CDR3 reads CASSNRLARYNEQFF. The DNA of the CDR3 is TGTGCCAGCAGTAACCGACTAGCGCGTTACAATGAGCAGTTCTTC.

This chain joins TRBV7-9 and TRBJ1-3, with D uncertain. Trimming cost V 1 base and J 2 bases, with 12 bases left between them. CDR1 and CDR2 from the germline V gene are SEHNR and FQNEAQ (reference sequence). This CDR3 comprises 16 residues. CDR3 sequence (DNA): TGTGCCAGCAGCTTAGTTACGGGAGCCCCTGGAAACACCATATATTTT. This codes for CASSLVTGAPGNTIYF.